The present entry profiles one TCR beta chain with its context. No antigen is known for it. The PCR had 60 Vbeta and 13 Jbeta primers. Assay: immunoSEQ multiplex PCR; the TCRdb copy retains only in-frame clones and omits some. The clone table shows over 100,000 clones, with the ten largest holding 1.5% to 2%. This sample was taken from a study of cytomegalovirus exposure and HLA in healthy donors. Points from the study as a whole: In vitro experiments confirmed that a few CMV-associated chains were specific for CMV antigens. An ancestry cluster, one associated with Asian ancestry, reportedly showed fewer N-insertions than the 666-donor mean in a later analysis.

Sequencing was done on a sample of PBMCs. The clonotype comes from a man between 18 and 35 years old in good health and CMV-seronegative.

CDR3 DNA: TGTGCCAGCAGCTTGGAAATCCGGACAAACTATGGCTACACCTTC. It translates to CASSLEIRTNYGYTF. The chain employs TRBV5-5 and TRBJ1-2, with D maybe TRBD1 (5 bases). V gave up 0 bases and J gave up 2 bases, with 11 bases separating them. From germline, CDR1 is SGHKS and CDR2 YYEKEE (reference sequence). The CDR3 extends over 15 amino acids.